This TCR beta chain was captured by sequencing in a study of cytomegalovirus exposure and HLA in healthy donors. Study background: A prior study identified some 100 million unique TCR beta sequences from some 200 million T cells.

Trimming left V 2 bases short and J 1 base short, with 9 bases between. The germline CDR1 and CDR2 sequences are LNHDA and SQIVND (reference sequence). The CDR3 length is 15 residues. 13 Jbeta primers and 60 Vbeta primers were used for the PCR. Clones were sequenced by immunoSEQ multiplex PCR, and TCRdb holds only the in-frame ones, with some missing. The data contain 100,000 or so clones, about four fifths of them singletons. Notes on the study in general: Cytomegalovirus-associated status was assigned to some 160 TCR beta chains. Sequencing probably produced one cluster of sequence variants that were highly shared. A missense DCLRE1C variant was associated with V- and J-gene trimming of TCR beta chains in a later analysis, and an independent cohort replicated the association.

About this clone itself: Its antigen is not known.

The chain links TRBV19 to TRBJ1-3; D gene unclear. The receptor was isolated from a woman between 40 and 50 years old in good health and CMV-seronegative. Sequencing used PBMCs. The CDR3 here is CASSIMSTSGNTIYF. The CDR3 DNA sequence: TGTGCCAGTAGTATAATGAGTACTTCTGGAAACACCATATATTTT.